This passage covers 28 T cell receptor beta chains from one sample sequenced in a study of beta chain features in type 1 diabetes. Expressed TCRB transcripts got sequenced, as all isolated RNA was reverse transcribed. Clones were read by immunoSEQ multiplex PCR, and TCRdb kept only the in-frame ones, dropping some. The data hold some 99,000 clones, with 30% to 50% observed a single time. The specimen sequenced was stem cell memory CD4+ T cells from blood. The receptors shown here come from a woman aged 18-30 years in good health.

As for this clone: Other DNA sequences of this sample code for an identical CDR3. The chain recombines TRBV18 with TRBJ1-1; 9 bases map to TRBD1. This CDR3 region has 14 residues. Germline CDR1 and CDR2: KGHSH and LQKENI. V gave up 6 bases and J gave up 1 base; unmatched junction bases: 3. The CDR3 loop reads CASSPGQGNTEAFF. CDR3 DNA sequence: TGTGCCAGCTCCCCGGGACAGGGGAACACTGAAGCTTTCTTT.

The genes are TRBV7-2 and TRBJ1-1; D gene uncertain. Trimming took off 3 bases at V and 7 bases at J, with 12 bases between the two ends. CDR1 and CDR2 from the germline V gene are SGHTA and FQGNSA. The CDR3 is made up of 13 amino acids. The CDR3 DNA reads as TGTGCCAGCAGCTTCCCCTTTGAGGGTGAAGCTTTCTTT. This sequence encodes CASSFPFEGEAFF.

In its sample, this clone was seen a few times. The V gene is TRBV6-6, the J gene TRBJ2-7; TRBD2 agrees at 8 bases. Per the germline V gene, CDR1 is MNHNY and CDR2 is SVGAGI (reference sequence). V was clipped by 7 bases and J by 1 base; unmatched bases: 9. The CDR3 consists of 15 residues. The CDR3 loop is CASNAGGSLSYEQYF. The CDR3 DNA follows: TGTGCCAGCAATGCGGGGGGATCACTTTCCTACGAGCAGTACTTC.

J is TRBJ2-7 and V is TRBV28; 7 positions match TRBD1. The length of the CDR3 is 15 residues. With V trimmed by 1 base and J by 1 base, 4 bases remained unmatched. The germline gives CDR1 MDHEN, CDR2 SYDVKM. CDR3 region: CASSLLGTESYEQYF. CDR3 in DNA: TGTGCCAGCAGTTTATTGGGGACAGAGTCCTACGAGCAGTACTTC.

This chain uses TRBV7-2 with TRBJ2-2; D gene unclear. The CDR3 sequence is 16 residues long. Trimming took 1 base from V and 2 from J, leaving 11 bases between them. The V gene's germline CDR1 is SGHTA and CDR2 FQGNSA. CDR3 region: CASSLEWQANTGELFF. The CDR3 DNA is TGTGCCAGCAGCTTAGAGTGGCAGGCCAACACCGGGGAGCTGTTTTTT.

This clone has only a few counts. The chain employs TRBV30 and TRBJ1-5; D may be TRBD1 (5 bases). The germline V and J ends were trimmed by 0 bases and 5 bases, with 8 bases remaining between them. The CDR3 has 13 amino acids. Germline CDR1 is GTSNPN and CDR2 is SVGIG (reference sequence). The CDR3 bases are TGTGCCTGGAGTGTAAGACAGTATCAGCCCCAGCATTTT. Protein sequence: CAWSVRQYQPQHF.

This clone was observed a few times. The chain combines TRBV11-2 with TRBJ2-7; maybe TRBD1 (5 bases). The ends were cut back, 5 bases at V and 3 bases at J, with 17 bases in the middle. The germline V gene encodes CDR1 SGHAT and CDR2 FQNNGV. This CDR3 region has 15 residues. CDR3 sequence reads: CASSPAGLRGYEQYF. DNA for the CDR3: TGTGCCAGCAGCCCGGCCGGGCTTAGGGGCTACGAGCAGTACTTC. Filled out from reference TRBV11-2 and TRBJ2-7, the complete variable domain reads EAGVAQSPRYKIIEKRQSVAFWCNPISGHATLYWYQQILGQGPKLLIQFQNNGVVDDSQLPKDRFSAERLKGVDSTLKIQPAKLEDSAVYLCASSPAGLRGYEQYFGPGTRLTVT.

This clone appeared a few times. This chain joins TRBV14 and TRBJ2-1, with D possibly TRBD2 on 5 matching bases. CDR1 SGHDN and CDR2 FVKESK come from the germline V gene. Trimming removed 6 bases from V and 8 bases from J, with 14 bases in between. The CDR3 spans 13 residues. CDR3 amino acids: CASSFRRRDEQFF. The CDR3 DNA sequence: TGTGCCAGCAGTTTTAGACGGCGGGATGAGCAGTTCTTC.

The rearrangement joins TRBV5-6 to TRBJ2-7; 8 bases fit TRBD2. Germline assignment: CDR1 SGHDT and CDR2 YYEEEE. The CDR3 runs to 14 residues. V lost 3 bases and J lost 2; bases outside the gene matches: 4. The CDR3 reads CASSSREVPYEQYF. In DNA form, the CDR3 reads TGTGCCAGCAGCTCGCGGGAGGTACCCTACGAGCAGTACTTC.

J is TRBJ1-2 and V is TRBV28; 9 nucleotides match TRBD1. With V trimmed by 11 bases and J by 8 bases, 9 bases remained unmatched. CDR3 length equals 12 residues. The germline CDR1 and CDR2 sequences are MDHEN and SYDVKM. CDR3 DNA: TGTGCCGGAAACAGGGGGCTCGAGGGCTACACCTTC. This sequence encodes CAGNRGLEGYTF.

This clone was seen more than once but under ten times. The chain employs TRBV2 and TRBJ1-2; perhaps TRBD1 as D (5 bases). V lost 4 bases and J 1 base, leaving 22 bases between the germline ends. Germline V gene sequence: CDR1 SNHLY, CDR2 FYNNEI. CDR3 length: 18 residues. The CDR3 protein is CASSGGTGAQSYNYGYTF. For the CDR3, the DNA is TGTGCCAGCAGTGGAGGGACTGGCGCGCAGTCCTATAACTATGGCTACACCTTC.

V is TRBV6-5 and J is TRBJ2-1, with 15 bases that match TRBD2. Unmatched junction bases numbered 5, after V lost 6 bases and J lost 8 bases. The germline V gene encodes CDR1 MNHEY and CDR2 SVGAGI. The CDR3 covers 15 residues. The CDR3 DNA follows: TGTGCCAGCAGATGGACTAGCGGGAGGGATGATGAGCAGTTCTTC. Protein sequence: CASRWTSGRDDEQFF.

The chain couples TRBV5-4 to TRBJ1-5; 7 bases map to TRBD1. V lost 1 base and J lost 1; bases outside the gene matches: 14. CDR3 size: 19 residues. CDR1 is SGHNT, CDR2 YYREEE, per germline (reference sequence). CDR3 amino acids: CASSLQPDRAPGSNQPQHF. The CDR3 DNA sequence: TGTGCCAGCAGCTTGCAACCCGACAGGGCCCCAGGAAGCAATCAGCCCCAGCATTTT.

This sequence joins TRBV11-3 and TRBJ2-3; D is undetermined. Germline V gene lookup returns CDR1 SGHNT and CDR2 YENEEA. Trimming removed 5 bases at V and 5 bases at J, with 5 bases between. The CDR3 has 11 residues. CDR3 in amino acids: CASSLKDTQYF. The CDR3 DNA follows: TGTGCCAGCAGCCTTAAAGATACGCAGTATTTT.

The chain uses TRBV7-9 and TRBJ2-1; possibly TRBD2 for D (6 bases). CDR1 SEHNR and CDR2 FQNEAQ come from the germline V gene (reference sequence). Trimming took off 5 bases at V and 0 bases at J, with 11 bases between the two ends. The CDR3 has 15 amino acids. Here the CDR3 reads CASSPRGISYNEQFF. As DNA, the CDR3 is TGTGCCAGCAGCCCACGGGGGATCTCCTACAATGAGCAGTTCTTC.

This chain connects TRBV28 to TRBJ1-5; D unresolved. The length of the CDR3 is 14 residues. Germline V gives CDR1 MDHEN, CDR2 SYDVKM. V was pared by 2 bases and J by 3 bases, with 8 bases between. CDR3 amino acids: CASSLQADNQPQHF. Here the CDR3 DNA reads TGTGCCAGCAGTTTACAGGCAGACAATCAGCCCCAGCATTTT.

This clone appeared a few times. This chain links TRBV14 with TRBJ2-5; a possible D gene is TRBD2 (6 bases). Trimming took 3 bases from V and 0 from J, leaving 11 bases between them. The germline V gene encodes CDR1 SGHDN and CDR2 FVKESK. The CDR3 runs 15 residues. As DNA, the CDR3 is TGTGCCAGCAGCCAGGGACTTCTGTACCAAGAGACCCAGTACTTC. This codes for CASSQGLLYQETQYF.

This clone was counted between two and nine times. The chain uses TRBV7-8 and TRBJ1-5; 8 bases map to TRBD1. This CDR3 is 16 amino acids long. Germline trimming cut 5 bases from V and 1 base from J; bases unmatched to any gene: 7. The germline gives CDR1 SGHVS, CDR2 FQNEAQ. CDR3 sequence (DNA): TGTGCCAGCAGCAGCCACAGGGGGATAAGCAATCAGCCCCAGCATTTT. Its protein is CASSSHRGISNQPQHF.

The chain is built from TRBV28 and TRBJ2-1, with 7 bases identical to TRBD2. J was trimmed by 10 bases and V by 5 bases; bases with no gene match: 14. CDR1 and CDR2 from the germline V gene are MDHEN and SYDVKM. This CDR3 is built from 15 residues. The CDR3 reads CASSGRAAGEGEQFF. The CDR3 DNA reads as TGTGCCAGCAGTGGACGGGCCGCGGGAGAAGGAGAGCAGTTCTTC.

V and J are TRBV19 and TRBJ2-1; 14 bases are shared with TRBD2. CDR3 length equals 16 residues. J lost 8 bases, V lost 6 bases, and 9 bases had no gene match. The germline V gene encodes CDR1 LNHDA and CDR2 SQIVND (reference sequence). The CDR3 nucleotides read TGTGCCAGTAGGTTAACCGGGACTAGCGGGAGCTATGAGCAGTTCTTC. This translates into CASRLTGTSGSYEQFF. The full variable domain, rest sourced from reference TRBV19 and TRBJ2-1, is DGGITQSPKYLFRKEGQNVTLSCEQNLNHDAMYWYRQDPGQGLRLIYYSQIVNDFQKGDIAEGYSVSREKKESFPLTVTSAQKNPTAFYLCASRLTGTSGSYEQFFGPGTRLTVL.

Here the CDR3 DNA reads TGCAGCGTGGGAGGTACCGGGGAGCTGTTTTTT. Protein product: CSVGGTGELFF. The rearrangement joins TRBV29-1 to TRBJ2-2, with a possible D match to TRBD2 (6 bases). Germline V gives CDR1 SQVTM, CDR2 ANQGSEA. The germline V and J ends were trimmed by 6 bases and 5 bases, with 7 bases remaining between them. This CDR3 comprises 11 residues.

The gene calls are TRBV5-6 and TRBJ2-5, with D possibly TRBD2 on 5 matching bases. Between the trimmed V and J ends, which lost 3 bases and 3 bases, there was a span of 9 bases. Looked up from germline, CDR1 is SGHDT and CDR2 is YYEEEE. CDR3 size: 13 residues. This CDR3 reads CASSSVGEETQYF. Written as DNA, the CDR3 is TGTGCCAGCAGCTCTGTCGGGGAAGAGACCCAGTACTTC.

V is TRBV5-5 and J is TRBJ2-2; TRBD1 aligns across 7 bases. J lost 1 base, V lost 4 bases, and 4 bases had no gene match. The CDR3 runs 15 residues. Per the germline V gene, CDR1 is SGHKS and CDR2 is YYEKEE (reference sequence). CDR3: CASSPGQRNTGELFF. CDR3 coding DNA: TGTGCCAGCAGCCCGGGACAGAGGAACACCGGGGAGCTGTTTTTT.

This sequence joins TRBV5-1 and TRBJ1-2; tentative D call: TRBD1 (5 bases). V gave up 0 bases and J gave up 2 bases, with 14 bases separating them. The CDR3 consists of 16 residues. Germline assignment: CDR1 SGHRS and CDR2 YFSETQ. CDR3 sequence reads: CASSLGQGMRNYGYTF. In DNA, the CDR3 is TGCGCCAGCAGCTTGGGGCAGGGAATGAGGAACTATGGCTACACCTTC.

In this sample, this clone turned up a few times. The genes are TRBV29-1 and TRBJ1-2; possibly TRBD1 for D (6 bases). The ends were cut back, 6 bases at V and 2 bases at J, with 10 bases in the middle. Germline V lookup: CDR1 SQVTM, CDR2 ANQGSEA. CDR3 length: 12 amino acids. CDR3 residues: CSVNRDNYGYTF. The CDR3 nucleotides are TGCAGCGTAAACAGGGACAACTATGGCTACACCTTC. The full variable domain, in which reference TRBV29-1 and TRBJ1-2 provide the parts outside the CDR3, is SAVISQKPSRDICQRGTSLTIQCQVDSQVTMMFWYRQQPGQSLTLIATANQGSEATYESGFVIDKFPISRPNLTFSTLTVSNMSPEDSSIYLCSVNRDNYGYTFGSGTRLTVV.

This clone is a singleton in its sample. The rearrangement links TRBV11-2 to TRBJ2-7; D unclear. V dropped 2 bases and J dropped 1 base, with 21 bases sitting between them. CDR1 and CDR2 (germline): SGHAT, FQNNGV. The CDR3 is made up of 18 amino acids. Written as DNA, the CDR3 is TGTGCCAGCAGCTTAAGCTCTTCGACCAGCGCTCTATCCTACGAGCAGTACTTC. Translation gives CASSLSSSTSALSYEQYF.

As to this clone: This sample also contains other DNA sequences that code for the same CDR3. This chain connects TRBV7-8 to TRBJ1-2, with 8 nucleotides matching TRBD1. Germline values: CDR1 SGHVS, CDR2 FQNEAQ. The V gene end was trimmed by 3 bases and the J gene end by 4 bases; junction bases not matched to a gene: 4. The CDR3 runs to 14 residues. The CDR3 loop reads CASSLEGQGYGYTF. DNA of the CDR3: TGTGCCAGCAGCTTGGAAGGACAGGGCTATGGCTACACCTTC.

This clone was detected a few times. CDR3 in amino acids: CSVEDPAGARGYGYTF. The CDR3 nucleotides are TGCAGCGTTGAAGATCCGGCAGGGGCCCGAGGCTATGGCTACACCTTC. The chain uses TRBV29-1 and TRBJ1-2, with a possible D match to TRBD1 (6 bases). Germline CDR1 SQVTM, CDR2 ANQGSEA. The germline V and J ends were trimmed by 0 bases and 4 bases, with 18 bases remaining between them. CDR3 length equals 16 residues. Looking up the rest from reference TRBV29-1 and TRBJ1-2 gives the full variable domain: SAVISQKPSRDICQRGTSLTIQCQVDSQVTMMFWYRQQPGQSLTLIATANQGSEATYESGFVIDKFPISRPNLTFSTLTVSNMSPEDSSIYLCSVEDPAGARGYGYTFGSGTRLTVV.